This TCR beta chain was recorded in a study of monozygotic twins with inflammatory bowel disease. Note on this clonotype: Its specificity is unknown.

Eight reactions per sample, run separately, yielded cDNA. Each UMI, carrying a 6-nucleotide sample barcode, came from template switching. TCRdb derives one entry per CDR3 protein from the 5' RACE reads, leaving out DNA. There are 120,000 to 150,000 distinct CDR3 sequences in the sample, with 2.4% held by the top ten. Study findings and constraints: Relative clonotype sharing with others was diminished in IBD patients versus healthy twins, particularly with disease activity. The data gave no support to a single strong IBD-associated signal or clonotype.

Germline CDR1 is SGHRS and CDR2 is YFSETQ. This CDR3 spans 15 amino acids. Sequencing used blood. The sequence derives from a human donor with ulcerative colitis or Crohn's disease, or a healthy co-twin of an affected twin (not recorded which). This chain uses TRBV5-1 with TRBJ2-1; TCRdb selects TRBD2, and the lack of DNA leaves this call unchecked. The CDR3 protein is CASSRATSGYNEQFF. Together with reference TRBV5-1 and TRBJ2-1, the CDR3 gives the full variable domain: KAGVTQTPRYLIKTRGQQVTLSCSPISGHRSVSWYQQTPGQGLQFLFEYFSETQRNKGNFPGRFSGRQFSNSRSEMNVSTLELGDSALYLCASSRATSGYNEQFFGPGTRLTVL.